This is a list of T cell receptor beta chains from one sample in a study of T-cell reconstitution after alpha-beta-depleted transplantation in children. Each CDR3 protein is one row after TCRdb ran MiXCR on the PCR reads. The sample gives about 600,000 distinct CDR3 sequences, about 23% of which show up once; roughly 14% is in the top ten. The source was PBMCs, mostly from graft donor cells, collected 360 days after TCRalphabeta/CD19-depleted stem cell transplant. Receptor source: a boy less than two years old who had a stem cell transplant for acute myeloid leukemia, so the T cells may come from the graft donor. Each CDR3 is given with its conserved first and last residue. Each record gives: V gene, J gene, CDR3 protein.

>TRBV7-6|TRBJ2-1
CASSPRTPTSGAPYNEQFF
>TRBV28|TRBJ2-6
CASSSGGHSGANVLTF
>TRBV5-1|TRBJ2-7
CASSPEARTFYEQYF
>TRBV5-1|TRBJ2-5
CASSFTGYQETQYF
>TRBV25-1|TRBJ2-4
CASSSAGGRHENIQYF
>TRBV4-2|TRBJ2-1
CASTPAGSNEQFF
>TRBV7-3|TRBJ2-3
CASSPNPGLDDTQYF
>TRBV29-1|TRBJ1-3
CSVETQGAIIYF
>TRBV20-1|TRBJ2-3
CSARTLAGAADTQYF
>TRBV5-5|TRBJ2-4
CASRPKENIQYF
>TRBV7-9|TRBJ2-2
CASSHTTGRTGELFF
>TRBV10-3|TRBJ2-2
CAISDPGLATGELFF
>TRBV29-1|TRBJ1-1
CSDQIGSRTEAFF
>TRBV20-1|TRBJ2-1
CSAHPGGDEQFF
>TRBV12-3/TRBV12-4|TRBJ2-1
CASIGRGEQFF
>TRBV2|TRBJ2-1
CASSRTGTHNEQFF
>TRBV6-5|TRBJ1-1
CASSPISFTGQGNTEAFF